This TCR beta chain was documented in a study of cytomegalovirus exposure and HLA in healthy donors. Looked up from germline, CDR1 is LNHDA and CDR2 is SQIVND (reference sequence). The V end was cut by 5 bases, the J end by 3 bases, with 14 bases between. The CDR3 is 15 amino acids. The PCR was carried out with 60 Vbeta primers and 13 Jbeta primers. Measured with immunoSEQ multiplex PCR; TCRdb has only the in-frame clones, and not every one. Among roughly 89,000 clones listed, more than 75% were seen once. The receptor's source is a man between 18 and 29 years old in good health and CMV-seronegative. The sequencing sample was made of PBMCs. The V gene is TRBV19, the J gene TRBJ1-5; maybe TRBD1 (6 bases). CDR3 coding DNA: TGTGCCAGTAGTTCAGAGACAGGACCCAATCAGCCCCAGCATTTT. Encoded protein: CASSSETGPNQPQHF.